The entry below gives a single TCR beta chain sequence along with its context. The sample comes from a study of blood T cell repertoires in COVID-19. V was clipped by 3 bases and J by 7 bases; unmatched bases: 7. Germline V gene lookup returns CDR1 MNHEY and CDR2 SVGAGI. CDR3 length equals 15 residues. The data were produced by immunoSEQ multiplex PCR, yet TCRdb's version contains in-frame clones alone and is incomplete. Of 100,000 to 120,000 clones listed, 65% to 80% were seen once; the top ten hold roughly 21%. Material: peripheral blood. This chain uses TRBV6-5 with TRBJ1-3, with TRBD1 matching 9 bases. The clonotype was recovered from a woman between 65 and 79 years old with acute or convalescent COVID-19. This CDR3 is CASSYYRGPGNTIYF. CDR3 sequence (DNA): TGTGCCAGCAGTTATTACAGGGGGCCGGGGAACACCATATATTTT.